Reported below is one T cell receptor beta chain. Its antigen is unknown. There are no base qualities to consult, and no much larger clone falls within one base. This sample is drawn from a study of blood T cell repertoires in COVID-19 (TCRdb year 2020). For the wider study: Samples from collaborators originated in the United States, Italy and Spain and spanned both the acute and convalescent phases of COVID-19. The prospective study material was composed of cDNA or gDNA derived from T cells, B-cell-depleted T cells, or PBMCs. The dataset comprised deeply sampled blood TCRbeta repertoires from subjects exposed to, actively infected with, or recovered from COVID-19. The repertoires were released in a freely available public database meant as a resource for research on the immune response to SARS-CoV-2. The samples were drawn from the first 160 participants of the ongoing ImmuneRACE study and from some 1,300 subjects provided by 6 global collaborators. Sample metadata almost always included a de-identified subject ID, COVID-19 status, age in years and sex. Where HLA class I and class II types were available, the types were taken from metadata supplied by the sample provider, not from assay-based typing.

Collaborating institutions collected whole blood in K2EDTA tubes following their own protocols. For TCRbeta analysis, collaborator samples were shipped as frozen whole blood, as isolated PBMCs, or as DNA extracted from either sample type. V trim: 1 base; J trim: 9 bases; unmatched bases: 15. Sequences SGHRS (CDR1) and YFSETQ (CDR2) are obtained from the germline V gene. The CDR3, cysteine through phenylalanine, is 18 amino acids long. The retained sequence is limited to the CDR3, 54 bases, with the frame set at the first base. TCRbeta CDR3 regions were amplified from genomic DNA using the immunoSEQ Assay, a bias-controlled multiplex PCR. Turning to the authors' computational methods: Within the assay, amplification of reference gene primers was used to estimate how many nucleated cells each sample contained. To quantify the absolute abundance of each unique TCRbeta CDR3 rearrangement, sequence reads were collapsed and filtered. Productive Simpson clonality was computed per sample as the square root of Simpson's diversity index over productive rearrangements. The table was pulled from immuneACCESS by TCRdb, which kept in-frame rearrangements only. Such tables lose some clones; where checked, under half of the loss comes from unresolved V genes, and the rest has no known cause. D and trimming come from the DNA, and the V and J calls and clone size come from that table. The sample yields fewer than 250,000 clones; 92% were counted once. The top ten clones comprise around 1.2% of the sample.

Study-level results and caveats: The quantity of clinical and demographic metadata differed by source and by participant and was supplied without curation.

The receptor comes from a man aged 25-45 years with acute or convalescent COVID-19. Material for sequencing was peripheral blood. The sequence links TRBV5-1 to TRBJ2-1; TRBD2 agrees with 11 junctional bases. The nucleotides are TGCGCCAGCAGCTTGTTAGCGGGAGGGCCTTCAGTTAGTAGTGAGCAGTTCTTC. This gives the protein CASSLLAGGPSVSSEQFF.